This T cell receptor beta chain was identified in a study of brain T cells in children with intractable seizures. This table comes from immunoSEQ multiplex PCR, and its TCRdb copy is limited to in-frame clones, with some not included. The sample lists about 320,000 clones, about 94% seen once, with about 5.8% in the top ten. Indicated time point: blood from clinic visit 5 months post-surgery; TSC patient then seizure free. At least one anti-epileptic drug was given before surgery. Notes on this clone: The antigen remains undetermined.

With 2 bases removed from V and 1 base from J, the gap between germline ends came to 4 bases. The CDR3 consists of 13 residues. Germline V gene sequence: CDR1 MNHNS, CDR2 SASEGT. Study-level points and caveats: Patients' HCMV serostatus was unknown; virus specificity rests on CDR3 similarity alone.

This material consisted of peripheral blood, taken approximately 5 months after surgery. The J gene is TRBJ2-3, the V gene TRBV6-1; D not certain. This TCR was recovered from a boy less than two years old with tuberous sclerosis and intractable seizures. The CDR3 DNA reads TGTGCCAGCAGTGAAATCGGCACAGATACGCAGTATTTT. Its translation: CASSEIGTDTQYF.